This T cell receptor (beta chain) was identified in a study of shared clonotypes between healthy human individuals. V gave up 7 bases and J gave up 2 bases, with 10 bases separating them. Looked up from germline, CDR1 is MDHEN and CDR2 is SYDVKM. This CDR3 region has 13 residues. TCRdb keeps only in-frame clones here, not all; method: immunoSEQ multiplex PCR. The table records around 1.1 million clones, approximately 77% of them present only once. A few counts support this clone. Sequenced material: memory CD4+ T cells from PBMCs. Subset noted: CD45RA-negative fraction. The receptor was isolated from a man aged 18-30 years in good health. Some clones in this sample may be carry-over from other donors' samples. This chain uses TRBV28 with TRBJ2-3, with D hard to call. CDR3 sequence (DNA): TGTGCCAGCAATGGCGGTTCCACAGATACGCAGTATTTT. Translation: CASNGGSTDTQYF.